Reported below is one TCR beta chain. Its antigen is still unknown. The data originate from a study of shared clonotypes between healthy human individuals. Regarding the study as a whole: Sharing of clonotypes among donors was expected to vary with sequencing depth. The low donor count limited represented genetic and exposure-history diversity.

Some clones are missing from TCRdb's copy, which holds only in-frame ones; the method was immunoSEQ multiplex PCR. The data contain hundreds of thousands of clones, 95% of them singletons. Naive CD8 cells lacked CD45RO, underwent positive selection for CCR7 and left out terminally differentiated effector memory CD45RA+ cells. The sequencing sample was made of naive CD8+ T cells sorted from blood. This receptor was identified in a woman in her 30s in good health.

The CDR3 is CASSSPPSGGYTF. The DNA of the CDR3 is TGTGCCAGCAGCTCCCCACCGTCGGGAGGCTACACCTTC. V and J are TRBV27 and TRBJ1-2; no firm D call. The CDR3 contains 13 residues. Deletions cut 6 bases from V and 8 bases from J, with 16 bases between. CDR1 is MNHEY, CDR2 SMNVEV, per germline (reference sequence).